The sequence of this T cell receptor beta chain was determined in a study of lymphopenia after photon versus proton radiotherapy. CDR1 LGHNT and CDR2 FRNRAP come from the germline V gene. The CDR3 is 17 residues long. Trimming shortened V by 6 bases and J by 5 bases, and 22 bases separated the two germline ends. TCRdb's table, derived via immunoSEQ multiplex PCR, lists solely in-frame clones and lacks some. The sample holds around 13,000 clones, 82% seen once. The chain couples TRBV12-5 to TRBJ2-2; D may be TRBD2 (7 bases). The sequencing here drew on peripheral blood, taken from a patient treated with photon-based radiotherapy. The sequence derives from a man aged 45-65 years with gastric cancer. The CDR3 DNA is TGTGCTAGTGGGCCCCCTGGCGGGGGCTCAGGGACCGGGGAGCTGTTTTTT. The encoded protein is CASGPPGGGSGTGELFF.